Below, one TCR beta chain is given with its context. The antigen is not known. This entry belongs to a study of cytomegalovirus exposure and HLA in healthy donors. Study observations and caveats: The sole available immune exposure information was CMV serostatus. Per published reports, the classifier diagnosed cytomegalovirus status with high specificity and sensitivity. Among TCR sequences, most were rare, though some public TCRs appeared in many donors. Sequencing depth across donors, presence/absence analyses assumed, was roughly uniform.

Germline V gene sequence: CDR1 KGHSH, CDR2 LQKENI. J was trimmed by 5 bases and V by 3 bases; bases with no gene match: 19. This CDR3 is built from 19 residues. Use of 60 Vbeta and 13 Jbeta primers characterized the PCR. Clones were sequenced by immunoSEQ multiplex PCR, and TCRdb holds only the in-frame ones, with some missing. The data hold 150,000 or so clones, with over 60% observed a single time. The sequenced material came from PBMCs. This clonotype was sampled from a woman aged 35 to 49 in good health and CMV-seronegative. The V call is TRBV18, the J call TRBJ2-3; TRBD1 agrees at 8 bases. The CDR3 sequence is CASSPIKQDRVGWRDTQYF. For the CDR3, the DNA is TGTGCCAGCTCACCGATCAAGCAGGACAGGGTCGGGTGGAGAGATACGCAGTATTTT.